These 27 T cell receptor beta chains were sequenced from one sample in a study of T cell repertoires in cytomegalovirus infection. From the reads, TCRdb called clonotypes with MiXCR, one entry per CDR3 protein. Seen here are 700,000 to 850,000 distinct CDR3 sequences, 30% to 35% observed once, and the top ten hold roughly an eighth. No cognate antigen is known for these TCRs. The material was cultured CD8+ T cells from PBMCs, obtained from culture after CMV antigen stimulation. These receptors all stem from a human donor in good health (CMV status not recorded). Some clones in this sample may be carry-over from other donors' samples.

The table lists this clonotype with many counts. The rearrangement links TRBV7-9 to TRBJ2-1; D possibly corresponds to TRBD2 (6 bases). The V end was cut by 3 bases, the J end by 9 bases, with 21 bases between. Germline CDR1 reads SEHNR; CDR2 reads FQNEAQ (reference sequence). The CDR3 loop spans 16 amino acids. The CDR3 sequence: CASSFTGVDPIGEQFF. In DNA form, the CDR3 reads TGTGCCAGCAGCTTCACGGGAGTCGATCCGATTGGTGAGCAGTTCTTC. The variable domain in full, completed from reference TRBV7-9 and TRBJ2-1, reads DTGVSQNPRHKITKRGQNVTFRCDPISEHNRLYWYRQTLGQGPEFLTYFQNEAQLEKSRLLSDRFSAERPKGSFSTLEIQRTEQGDSAMYLCASSFTGVDPIGEQFFGPGTRLTVL.

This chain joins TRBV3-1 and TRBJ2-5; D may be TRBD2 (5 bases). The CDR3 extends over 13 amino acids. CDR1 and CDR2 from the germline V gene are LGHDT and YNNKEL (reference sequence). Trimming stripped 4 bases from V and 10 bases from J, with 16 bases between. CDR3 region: CASSRYPDGDQYF. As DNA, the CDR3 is TGTGCCAGCAGCCGCTACCCCGACGGGGACCAGTACTTC.

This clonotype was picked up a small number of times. CDR3 amino acids: CSVGSLGRETYEQYF. The CDR3 DNA is TGCAGCGTTGGGAGCCTGGGACGGGAGACCTACGAGCAGTACTTC. The chain carries TRBV29-1 and TRBJ2-7; D might be TRBD2 (6 bases). The length of the CDR3 is 15 residues. V lost 4 bases, J lost 2 bases, and 18 bases lay in between. Germline lookup yields CDR1 SQVTM and CDR2 ANQGSEA.

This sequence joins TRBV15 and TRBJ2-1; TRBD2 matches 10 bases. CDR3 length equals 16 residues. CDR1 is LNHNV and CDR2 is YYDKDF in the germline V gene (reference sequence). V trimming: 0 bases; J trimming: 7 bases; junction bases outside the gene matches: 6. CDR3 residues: CATSRDRSSGGNEQFF. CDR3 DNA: TGTGCCACCAGCAGAGATCGGTCTAGCGGGGGAAATGAGCAGTTCTTC.

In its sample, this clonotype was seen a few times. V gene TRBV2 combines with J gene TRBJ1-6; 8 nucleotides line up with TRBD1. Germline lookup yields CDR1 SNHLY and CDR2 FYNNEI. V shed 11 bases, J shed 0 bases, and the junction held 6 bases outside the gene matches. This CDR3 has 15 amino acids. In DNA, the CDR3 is TGTGCCGGATTGGACAGGGACTCCTATAATTCACCCCTCCACTTT. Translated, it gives CAGLDRDSYNSPLHF.

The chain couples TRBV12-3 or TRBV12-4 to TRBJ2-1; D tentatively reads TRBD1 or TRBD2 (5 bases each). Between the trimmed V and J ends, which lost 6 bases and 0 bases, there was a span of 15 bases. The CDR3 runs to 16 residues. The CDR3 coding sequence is TGTGCCAGCAGCGCAACGGGACGGAGCTCCTACAATGAGCAGTTCTTC. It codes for CASSATGRSSYNEQFF.

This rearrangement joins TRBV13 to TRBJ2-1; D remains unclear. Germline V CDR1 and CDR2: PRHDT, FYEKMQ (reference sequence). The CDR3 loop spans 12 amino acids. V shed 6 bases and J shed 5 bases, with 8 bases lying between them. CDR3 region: CASRIPHNEQFF. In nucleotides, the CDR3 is TGTGCCAGCAGAATCCCCCACAATGAGCAGTTCTTC.

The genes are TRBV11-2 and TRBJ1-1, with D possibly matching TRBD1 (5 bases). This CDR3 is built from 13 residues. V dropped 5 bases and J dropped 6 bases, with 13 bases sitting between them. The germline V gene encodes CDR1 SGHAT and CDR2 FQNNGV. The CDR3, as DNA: TGTGCCAGCAGCATTAACAGGTTGGCTGAAGCTTTCTTT. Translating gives CASSINRLAEAFF.

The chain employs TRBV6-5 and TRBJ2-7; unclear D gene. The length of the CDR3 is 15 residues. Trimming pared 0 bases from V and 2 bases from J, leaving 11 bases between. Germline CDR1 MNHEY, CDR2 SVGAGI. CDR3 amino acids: CASSYSGSLTYEQYF. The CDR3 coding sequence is TGTGCCAGCAGTTACTCTGGCAGTCTTACCTACGAGCAGTACTTC.

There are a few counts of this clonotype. The CDR3 region has the DNA TGTGCCAGCACGGGACATGCCTACGAGCAGTACTTC. Its protein is CASTGHAYEQYF. This chain connects TRBV7-9 to TRBJ2-7; D is perhaps TRBD1 (6 bases). The V gene's germline CDR1 is SEHNR and CDR2 FQNEAQ (reference sequence). V was cut by 7 bases and J by 2 bases, with 9 bases left in between. The CDR3 extends over 12 amino acids. Together with reference TRBV7-9 and TRBJ2-7, the CDR3 gives the full variable domain: DTGVSQNPRHKITKRGQNVTFRCDPISEHNRLYWYRQTLGQGPEFLTYFQNEAQLEKSRLLSDRFSAERPKGSFSTLEIQRTEQGDSAMYLCASTGHAYEQYFGPGTRLTVT.

The CDR3: CASEGSSDEQFF. The CDR3 bases are TGTGCCAGCGAAGGTAGCAGCGATGAGCAGTTCTTC. The chain employs TRBV27 and TRBJ2-1, with unresolved D. Germline V gene lookup returns CDR1 MNHEY and CDR2 SMNVEV (reference sequence). The CDR3 contains 12 residues. Between the trimmed V and J ends, which lost 8 bases and 8 bases, there was a span of 13 bases.

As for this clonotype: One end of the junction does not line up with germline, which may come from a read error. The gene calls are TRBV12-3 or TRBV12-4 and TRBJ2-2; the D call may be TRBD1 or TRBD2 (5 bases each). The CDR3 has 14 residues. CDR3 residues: CANSPLGTGGELFF. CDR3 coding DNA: TGTGCCAACAGTCCCCTGGGGACCGGCGGGGAGCTGTTTTTT.

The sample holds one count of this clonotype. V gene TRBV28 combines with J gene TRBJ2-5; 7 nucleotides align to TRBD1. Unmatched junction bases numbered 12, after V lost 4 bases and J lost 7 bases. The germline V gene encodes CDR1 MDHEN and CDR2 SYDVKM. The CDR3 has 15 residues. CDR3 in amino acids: CASSSLEGGGATQYF. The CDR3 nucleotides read TGTGCCAGCAGTTCCCTGGAAGGGGGCGGTGCGACCCAGTACTTC.

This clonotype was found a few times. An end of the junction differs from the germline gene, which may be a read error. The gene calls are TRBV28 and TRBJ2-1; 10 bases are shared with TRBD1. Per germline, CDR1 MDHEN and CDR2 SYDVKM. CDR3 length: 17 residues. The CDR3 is CASRLGDRGSYNNEQFF. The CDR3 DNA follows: TGTGCCAGCCGTTTAGGGGACAGGGGTTCCTACAACAATGAGCAGTTCTTC.

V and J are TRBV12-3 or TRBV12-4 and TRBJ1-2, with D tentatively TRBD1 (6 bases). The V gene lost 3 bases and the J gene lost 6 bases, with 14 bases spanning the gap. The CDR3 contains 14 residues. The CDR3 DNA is TGTGCCAGCAGTTTGAGGGGGGCCCTTGATGGCTACACCTTC. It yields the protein CASSLRGALDGYTF.

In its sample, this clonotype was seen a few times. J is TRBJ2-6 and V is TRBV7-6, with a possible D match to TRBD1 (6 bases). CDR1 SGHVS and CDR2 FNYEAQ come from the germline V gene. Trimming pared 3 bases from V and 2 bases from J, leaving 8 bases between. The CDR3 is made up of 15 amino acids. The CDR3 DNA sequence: TGTGCCAGCAGCTTCTACAGGGCTGGGGCCAACGTCCTGACTTTC. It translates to CASSFYRAGANVLTF.

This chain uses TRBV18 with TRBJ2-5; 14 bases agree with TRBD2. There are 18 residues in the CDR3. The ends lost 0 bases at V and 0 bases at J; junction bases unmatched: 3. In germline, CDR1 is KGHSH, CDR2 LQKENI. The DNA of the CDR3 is TGTGCCAGCTCACCACCGGGACTAGCGGGGGTGTACCAAGAGACCCAGTACTTC. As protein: CASSPPGLAGVYQETQYF.

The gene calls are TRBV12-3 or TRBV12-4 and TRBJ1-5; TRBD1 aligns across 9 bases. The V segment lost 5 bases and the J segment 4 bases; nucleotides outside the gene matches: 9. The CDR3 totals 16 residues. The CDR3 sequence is CASSPKDRGGNQPQHF. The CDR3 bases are TGTGCCAGCAGTCCCAAGGACAGGGGTGGAAATCAGCCCCAGCATTTT.

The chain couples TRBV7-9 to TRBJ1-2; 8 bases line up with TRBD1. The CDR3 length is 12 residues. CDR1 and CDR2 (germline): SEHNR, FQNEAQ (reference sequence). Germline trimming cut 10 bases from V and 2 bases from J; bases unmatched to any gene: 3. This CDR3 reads CATGDRNYGYTF. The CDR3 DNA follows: TGTGCCACCGGGGACAGGAACTATGGCTACACCTTC.

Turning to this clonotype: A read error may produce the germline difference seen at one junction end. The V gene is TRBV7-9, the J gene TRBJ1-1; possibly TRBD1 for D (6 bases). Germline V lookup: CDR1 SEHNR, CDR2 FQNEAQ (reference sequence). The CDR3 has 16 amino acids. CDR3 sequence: CASSIAVGGPGAEAFF. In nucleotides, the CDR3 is TGTGCCAGCAGCATAGCGGTCGGGGGCCCAGGAGCTGAAGCTTTCTTT. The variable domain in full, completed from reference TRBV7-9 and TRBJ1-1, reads DTGVSQNPRHKITKRGQNVTFRCDPISEHNRLYWYRQTLGQGPEFLTYFQNEAQLEKSRLLSDRFSAERPKGSFSTLEIQRTEQGDSAMYLCASSIAVGGPGAEAFFGQGTRLTVV.

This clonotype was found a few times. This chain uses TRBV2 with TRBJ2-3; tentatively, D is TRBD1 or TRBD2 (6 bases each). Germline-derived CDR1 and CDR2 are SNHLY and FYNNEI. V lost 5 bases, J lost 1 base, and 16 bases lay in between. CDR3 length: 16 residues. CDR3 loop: CASSPGRGPRTDTQYF. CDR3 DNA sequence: TGTGCCAGCAGTCCAGGACGGGGGCCACGCACAGATACGCAGTATTTT.

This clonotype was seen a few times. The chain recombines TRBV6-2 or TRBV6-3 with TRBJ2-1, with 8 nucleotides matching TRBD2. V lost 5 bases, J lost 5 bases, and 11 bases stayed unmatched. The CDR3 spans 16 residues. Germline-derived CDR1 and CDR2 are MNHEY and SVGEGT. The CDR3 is CASSILQRGPHNEQFF. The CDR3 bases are TGTGCCAGCAGTATTCTTCAGCGGGGGCCCCACAATGAGCAGTTCTTC.

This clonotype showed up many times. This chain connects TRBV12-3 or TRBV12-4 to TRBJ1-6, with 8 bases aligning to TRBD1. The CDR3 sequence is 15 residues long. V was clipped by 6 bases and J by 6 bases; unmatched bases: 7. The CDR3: CASRVRQGSNSPLHF. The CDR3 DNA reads TGTGCCAGCAGAGTACGACAGGGGTCTAATTCACCCCTCCACTTT.

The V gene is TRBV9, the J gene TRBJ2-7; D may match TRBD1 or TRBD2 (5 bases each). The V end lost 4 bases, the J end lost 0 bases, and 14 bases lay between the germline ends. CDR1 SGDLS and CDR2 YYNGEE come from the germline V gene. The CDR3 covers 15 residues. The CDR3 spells CASSQGTELSYEQYF. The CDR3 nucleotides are TGTGCCAGCAGCCAAGGGACCGAACTCTCCTACGAGCAGTACTTC.

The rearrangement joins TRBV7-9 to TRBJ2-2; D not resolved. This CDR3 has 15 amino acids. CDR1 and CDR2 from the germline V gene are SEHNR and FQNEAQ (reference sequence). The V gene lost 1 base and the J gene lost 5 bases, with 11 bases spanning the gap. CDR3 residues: CASSLGVPRTGELFF. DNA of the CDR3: TGTGCCAGCAGCTTAGGGGTCCCTAGAACCGGGGAGCTGTTTTTT.

CDR3 DNA: TGCGCCAGCAGTCCAGGGGATCTGGAAGCTTTCTTT. Translation: CASSPGDLEAFF. The rearrangement uses TRBV4-1 and TRBJ1-1; D is possibly TRBD1 (6 bases). CDR3 length: 12 residues. Deletions cut 6 bases from V and 8 bases from J, with 13 bases between. Germline CDR1 reads MGHRA; CDR2 reads YSYEKL.

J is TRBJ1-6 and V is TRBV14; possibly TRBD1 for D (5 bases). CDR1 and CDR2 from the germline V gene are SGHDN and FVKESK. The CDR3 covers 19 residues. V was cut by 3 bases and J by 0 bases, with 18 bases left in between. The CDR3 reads CASSHPFGEGSSYNSPLHF. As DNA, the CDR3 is TGTGCCAGCAGCCATCCCTTCGGCGAGGGGAGCTCCTATAATTCACCCCTCCACTTT.